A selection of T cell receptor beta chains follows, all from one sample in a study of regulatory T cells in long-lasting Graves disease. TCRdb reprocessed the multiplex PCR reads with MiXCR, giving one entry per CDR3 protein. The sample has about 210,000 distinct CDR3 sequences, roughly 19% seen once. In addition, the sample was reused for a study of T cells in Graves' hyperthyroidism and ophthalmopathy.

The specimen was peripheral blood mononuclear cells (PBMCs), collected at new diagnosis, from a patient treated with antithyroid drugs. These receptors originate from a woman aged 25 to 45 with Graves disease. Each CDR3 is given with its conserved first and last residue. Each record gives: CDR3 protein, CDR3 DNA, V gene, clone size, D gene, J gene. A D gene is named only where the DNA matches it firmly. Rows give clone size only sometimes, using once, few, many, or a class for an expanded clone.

cdr3_aa: CASSRQGGYGYTF; cdr3_nt: TGTGCCAGCAGTAGACAGGGCGGCTATGGCTACACCTTC; v_call: TRBV28; clone_size: many; d_call: TRBD1; j_call: TRBJ1-2
cdr3_aa: CASSLMGEADTQYF; cdr3_nt: TGTGCCAGCAGCTTAATGGGCGAAGCAGATACGCAGTATTTT; v_call: TRBV7-3; clone_size: many; d_call: .; j_call: TRBJ2-3
cdr3_aa: CATSRLGQGRENTEAFF; cdr3_nt: TGTGCCACCAGCAGACTAGGACAGGGGAGGGAGAACACTGAAGCTTTCTTT; v_call: TRBV15; clone_size: .; d_call: TRBD1; j_call: TRBJ1-1
cdr3_aa: CSAREKSQALAGSSYEQYF; cdr3_nt: TGCAGTGCTAGAGAAAAGAGCCAGGCCCTAGCGGGGAGCTCCTACGAGCAGTACTTC; v_call: TRBV20-1; clone_size: many; d_call: TRBD2; j_call: TRBJ2-7
cdr3_aa: CASARWEAETQYF; cdr3_nt: TGTGCCTCAGCGAGGTGGGAAGCGGAGACCCAGTACTTC; v_call: TRBV9; clone_size: many; d_call: .; j_call: TRBJ2-5
cdr3_aa: CASSERSRGGGNIQYF; cdr3_nt: TGTGCCAGCAGTGAAAGGTCAAGGGGCGGGGGAAACATTCAGTACTTC; v_call: TRBV2; clone_size: few; d_call: TRBD2; j_call: TRBJ2-4
cdr3_aa: CSAQTGSGEKLFF; cdr3_nt: TGCAGTGCCCAGACAGGGAGTGGAGAAAAACTGTTTTTT; v_call: TRBV20-1; clone_size: .; d_call: TRBD1; j_call: TRBJ1-4
cdr3_aa: CASSERTGTETQYF; cdr3_nt: TGTGCCAGCAGTGAAAGGACAGGGACGGAGACCCAGTACTTC; v_call: TRBV2; clone_size: .; d_call: TRBD1; j_call: TRBJ2-5
cdr3_aa: CSAHAGPSYNEQFF; cdr3_nt: TGCAGTGCCCACGCCGGGCCCAGTTACAATGAGCAGTTCTTC; v_call: TRBV20-1; clone_size: many; d_call: .; j_call: TRBJ2-1
cdr3_aa: CASSRGQGLNTEAFF; cdr3_nt: TGTGCCAGCAGCAGGGGACAGGGGTTGAACACTGAAGCTTTCTTT; v_call: TRBV5-4; clone_size: many; d_call: TRBD1; j_call: TRBJ1-1
cdr3_aa: CASSERGQGFHEQFF; cdr3_nt: TGTGCCAGCAGTGAAAGAGGGCAGGGGTTCCATGAGCAGTTCTTC; v_call: TRBV2; clone_size: many; d_call: .; j_call: TRBJ2-1
cdr3_aa: CASSAGTSGSYEQETQYF; cdr3_nt: TGTGCCAGCAGCGCCGGGACTAGCGGGAGTTACGAACAAGAGACCCAGTACTTC; v_call: TRBV9; clone_size: many; d_call: TRBD2; j_call: TRBJ2-5
cdr3_aa: CASTQDRATEAFF; cdr3_nt: TGTGCCAGCACCCAGGACAGGGCCACTGAAGCTTTCTTT; v_call: TRBV6-1; clone_size: .; d_call: TRBD1; j_call: TRBJ1-1
cdr3_aa: CASSQDAKGAQNSSLHF; cdr3_nt: TGCGCCAGCAGCCAAGATGCGAAGGGAGCGCAGAATTCATCCCTCCACTTT; v_call: TRBV4-1; clone_size: .; d_call: .; j_call: TRBJ1-6
cdr3_aa: CATSRDAAKGTEAFF; cdr3_nt: TGTGCCACCAGCAGAGATGCAGCTAAGGGCACTGAAGCTTTCTTT; v_call: TRBV15; clone_size: .; d_call: .; j_call: TRBJ1-1
cdr3_aa: CSARFRETNSNYGYTF; cdr3_nt: TGCAGTGCTAGGTTCCGGGAAACAAATTCTAACTATGGCTACACCTTC; v_call: TRBV20-1; clone_size: many; d_call: .; j_call: TRBJ1-2
cdr3_aa: CASRGFTQGNTEAFF; cdr3_nt: TGTGCCAGCCGAGGGTTTACCCAGGGGAACACTGAAGCTTTCTTT; v_call: TRBV2; clone_size: many; d_call: .; j_call: TRBJ1-1
cdr3_aa: CATSDPKNPTGELFF; cdr3_nt: TGTGCCACCAGTGATCCCAAAAACCCCACCGGGGAGCTGTTTTTT; v_call: TRBV24-1; clone_size: many; d_call: .; j_call: TRBJ2-2
cdr3_aa: CASSLSGLVYTDTQYF; cdr3_nt: TGTGCCAGCAGCTTATCGGGACTAGTCTACACAGATACGCAGTATTTT; v_call: TRBV11-3; clone_size: .; d_call: TRBD2; j_call: TRBJ2-3
cdr3_aa: CASSPEGRTTNEKLFF; cdr3_nt: TGTGCCAGCAGCCCCGAAGGACGGACAACTAATGAAAAACTGTTTTTT; v_call: TRBV12-3/TRBV12-4; clone_size: many; d_call: .; j_call: TRBJ1-4
cdr3_aa: CASSIGSRGSNYGYTF; cdr3_nt: TGTGCCAGTAGTATAGGGTCGAGGGGAAGCAACTATGGCTACACCTTC; v_call: TRBV19; clone_size: many; d_call: .; j_call: TRBJ1-2
cdr3_aa: CASSVASSNQPQHF; cdr3_nt: TGTGCCAGCAGTGTTGCTTCTAGCAATCAGCCCCAGCATTTT; v_call: TRBV12-3/TRBV12-4; clone_size: many; d_call: .; j_call: TRBJ1-5
cdr3_aa: CASSLGSTLLAGYNEQFF; cdr3_nt: TGTGCCAGCAGTTTAGGGAGCACCCTCTTAGCGGGATACAATGAGCAGTTCTTC; v_call: TRBV28; clone_size: .; d_call: TRBD2; j_call: TRBJ2-1
cdr3_aa: CASSPRSGNTEAFF; cdr3_nt: TGTGCCAGCTCACCACGGTCGGGGAACACTGAAGCTTTCTTT; v_call: TRBV18; clone_size: many; d_call: .; j_call: TRBJ1-1
cdr3_aa: CASSQNRGSNTGELFF; cdr3_nt: TGTGCCAGCAGCCAAAACAGGGGCTCCAACACCGGGGAGCTGTTTTTT; v_call: TRBV3-1; clone_size: many; d_call: TRBD1; j_call: TRBJ2-2
cdr3_aa: CASSLVISGTDTQYF; cdr3_nt: TGTGCCAGCTCACTCGTCATATCTGGCACAGATACGCAGTATTTT; v_call: TRBV18; clone_size: many; d_call: .; j_call: TRBJ2-3
cdr3_aa: CASSDPGLAGESGELFF; cdr3_nt: TGTGCCAGCAGTGATCCGGGACTAGCGGGGGAGTCCGGGGAGCTGTTTTTT; v_call: TRBV2; clone_size: many; d_call: TRBD2; j_call: TRBJ2-2
cdr3_aa: CASSLRQPYEQYF; cdr3_nt: TGTGCCAGCAGCCTAAGACAGCCCTACGAGCAGTACTTC; v_call: TRBV11-3; clone_size: many; d_call: .; j_call: TRBJ2-7
cdr3_aa: CASSFQSSYEQYF; cdr3_nt: TGTGCCAGCAGCTTTCAGAGCTCCTACGAGCAGTACTTC; v_call: TRBV13; clone_size: many; d_call: .; j_call: TRBJ2-7
cdr3_aa: CASSTLYRDRGRYGYTF; cdr3_nt: TGTGCCAGTAGTACCCTATACCGGGACCGAGGAAGGTATGGCTACACCTTC; v_call: TRBV19; clone_size: many; d_call: .; j_call: TRBJ1-2
cdr3_aa: CATRTINSQETQYF; cdr3_nt: TGTGCCACCAGAACCATAAACAGCCAAGAGACCCAGTACTTC; v_call: TRBV15; clone_size: many; d_call: .; j_call: TRBJ2-5
cdr3_aa: CAWSGHYTGELFF; cdr3_nt: TGTGCCTGGAGCGGACATTACACCGGGGAGCTGTTTTTT; v_call: TRBV30; clone_size: many; d_call: .; j_call: TRBJ2-2
cdr3_aa: CASRHPTANTEAFF; cdr3_nt: TGTGCCAGCAGACACCCTACAGCGAACACTGAAGCTTTCTTT; v_call: TRBV28; clone_size: many; d_call: .; j_call: TRBJ1-1
cdr3_aa: CASALGGLGPQALGYGYTF; cdr3_nt: TGTGCCAGCGCGTTAGGGGGGCTGGGGCCTCAGGCCTTGGGCTATGGCTACACCTTC; v_call: TRBV7-2; clone_size: few; d_call: .; j_call: TRBJ1-2
cdr3_aa: CASSYSYNEQFF; cdr3_nt: TGTGCTAGTTCCTACTCCTACAATGAGCAGTTCTTC; v_call: TRBV12-5; clone_size: many; d_call: .; j_call: TRBJ2-1
cdr3_aa: CASSLQGSRTGANVLTF; cdr3_nt: TGTGCCAGCAGCCTACAGGGTAGTCGAACTGGGGCCAACGTCCTGACTTTC; v_call: TRBV7-9; clone_size: many; d_call: .; j_call: TRBJ2-6
cdr3_aa: CASSSGTRYTF; cdr3_nt: TGTGCCAGCAGTTCCGGGACAAGGTACACCTTC; v_call: TRBV12-3/TRBV12-4; clone_size: many; d_call: .; j_call: TRBJ1-2
cdr3_aa: CASSLGRGDDEQFF; cdr3_nt: TGTGCCAGCAGCTTAGGACGTGGAGACGATGAGCAGTTCTTC; v_call: TRBV13; clone_size: many; d_call: .; j_call: TRBJ2-1
cdr3_aa: CASSLWASWSPLHF; cdr3_nt: TGTGCCAGCAGTTTATGGGCCTCGTGGTCACCCCTCCACTTT; v_call: TRBV28; clone_size: many; d_call: .; j_call: TRBJ1-6
cdr3_aa: CASSRDARAFF; cdr3_nt: TGTGCCAGCAGCCGCGACGCGAGGGCTTTCTTT; v_call: TRBV7-9; clone_size: many; d_call: .; j_call: TRBJ1-1
cdr3_aa: CASSLIRIQETQYF; cdr3_nt: TGTGCCAGCAGTTTAATAAGGATCCAAGAGACCCAGTACTTC; v_call: TRBV28; clone_size: .; d_call: .; j_call: TRBJ2-5
cdr3_aa: CAPRGLHRIGETQYF; cdr3_nt: TGTGCCCCCCGGGGGTTGCACCGAATTGGGGAGACCCAGTACTTC; v_call: TRBV28; clone_size: many; d_call: .; j_call: TRBJ2-5
cdr3_aa: CASSLTGDEQFF; cdr3_nt: TGTGCCAGCAGCTTAACGGGTGATGAGCAGTTCTTC; v_call: TRBV11-3; clone_size: many; d_call: .; j_call: TRBJ2-1
cdr3_aa: CASSLVGEITEAFF; cdr3_nt: TGCGCCAGCAGCTTGGTTGGGGAGATCACTGAAGCTTTCTTT; v_call: TRBV5-1; clone_size: many; d_call: .; j_call: TRBJ1-1
cdr3_aa: CSANRGPTLSYNEQFF; cdr3_nt: TGCAGTGCCAACCGGGGACCCACACTCTCCTACAATGAGCAGTTCTTC; v_call: TRBV20-1; clone_size: many; d_call: .; j_call: TRBJ2-1
cdr3_aa: CASSDSPLREQYF; cdr3_nt: TGTGCCAGCAGCGATTCCCCGCTACGCGAGCAGTACTTC; v_call: TRBV27; clone_size: many; d_call: .; j_call: TRBJ2-7
cdr3_aa: CASGELPLSSYEQYF; cdr3_nt: TGTGCCAGCGGGGAACTCCCCTTGAGCTCCTACGAGCAGTACTTC; v_call: TRBV11-3; clone_size: once; d_call: .; j_call: TRBJ2-7
cdr3_aa: CASSARLGDSSYEQYF; cdr3_nt: TGCGCCAGCAGTGCCAGACTTGGTGATAGCTCCTACGAGCAGTACTTC; v_call: TRBV10-1; clone_size: many; d_call: .; j_call: TRBJ2-7
cdr3_aa: CATSTGLLAGNEQFF; cdr3_nt: TGTGCCACCAGTACGGGACTCCTGGCAGGCAATGAGCAGTTCTTC; v_call: TRBV24-1; clone_size: many; d_call: .; j_call: TRBJ2-1
cdr3_aa: CASPPLRENTEAFF; cdr3_nt: TGTGCCAGCCCACCACTCAGGGAGAACACTGAAGCTTTCTTT; v_call: TRBV18; clone_size: .; d_call: .; j_call: TRBJ1-1
cdr3_aa: CAWSAASGGDEQFF; cdr3_nt: TGTGCCTGGAGTGCGGCTAGCGGGGGCGATGAGCAGTTCTTC; v_call: TRBV30; clone_size: few; d_call: TRBD2; j_call: TRBJ2-1
cdr3_aa: CASSLAGSSYNSPLHF; cdr3_nt: TGCGCCAGCAGCTTGGCCGGGAGCTCCTATAATTCACCCCTCCACTTT; v_call: TRBV5-1; clone_size: many; d_call: .; j_call: TRBJ1-6
cdr3_aa: CASSLAGPGTQYF; cdr3_nt: TGTGCCAGCAGCTTAGCGGGGCCGGGGACGCAGTATTTT; v_call: TRBV13; clone_size: few; d_call: .; j_call: TRBJ2-3